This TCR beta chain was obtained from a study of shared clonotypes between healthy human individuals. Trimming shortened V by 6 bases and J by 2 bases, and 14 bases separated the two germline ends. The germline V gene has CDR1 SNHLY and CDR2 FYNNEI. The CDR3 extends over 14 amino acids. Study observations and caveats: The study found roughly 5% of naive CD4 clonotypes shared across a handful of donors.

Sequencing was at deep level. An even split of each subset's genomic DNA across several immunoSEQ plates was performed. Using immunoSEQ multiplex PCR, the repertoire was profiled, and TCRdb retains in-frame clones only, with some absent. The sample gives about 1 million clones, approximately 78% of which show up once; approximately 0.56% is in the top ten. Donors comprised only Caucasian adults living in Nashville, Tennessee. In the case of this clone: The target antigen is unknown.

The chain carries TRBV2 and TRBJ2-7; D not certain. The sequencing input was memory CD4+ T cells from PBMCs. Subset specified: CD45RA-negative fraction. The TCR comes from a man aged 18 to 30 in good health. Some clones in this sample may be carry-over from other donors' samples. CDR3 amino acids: CASRGSLLAYEQYF. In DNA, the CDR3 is TGTGCCAGCAGAGGATCCCTTCTAGCCTACGAGCAGTACTTC.